This record looks at one T cell receptor (beta chain) sequence and its context. Its target is not known. V lost 4 bases to trimming and J lost 5 bases; unmatched junction nucleotides: 11. The CDR3 has 16 amino acids. Germline loops: CDR1 SGHDT, CDR2 YYEEEE. The PCR ran on 60 Vbeta and 13 Jbeta primers. Some clones are missing from TCRdb's copy, which holds only in-frame ones; the method was immunoSEQ multiplex PCR. The sample contains about 120,000 clones, roughly three quarters of which appear only once. This entry comes from a study of cytomegalovirus exposure and HLA in healthy donors. Study in general: A prior analysis found roughly 110 million unique TCR beta sequences from some 200 million T cells.

Study-wide results and limits: The records held CMV serostatus as the only immune exposure information. In an earlier analysis, productive rearrangement rates for most beta V segments clustered near 87% or 30%.

The TCR comes from a woman aged 18-29 years in good health and CMV-seronegative. The sequenced sample was PBMCs. The chain combines TRBV5-6 with TRBJ2-2, with 7 bases aligning to TRBD1. The CDR3 spells CASSTYPTGITGELFF. The CDR3 DNA reads TGTGCCAGCAGCACGTACCCGACAGGGATTACCGGGGAGCTGTTTTTT. Variable domain in full (rest from reference TRBV5-6 and TRBJ2-2): DAGVTQSPTHLIKTRGQQVTLRCSPKSGHDTVSWYQQALGQGPQFIFQYYEEEERQRGNFPDRFSGHQFPNYSSELNVNALLLGDSALYLCASSTYPTGITGELFFGEGSRLTVL.